Given below is one TCR beta chain in context. These data come from a study of control samples from healthy donors and cancer patients. Between the trimmed V and J ends, which lost 2 bases and 3 bases, there was a span of 13 bases. The CDR3 is made up of 15 amino acids. CDR1 and CDR2 (germline): LNHDA, SQIVND (reference sequence). The method was immunoSEQ multiplex PCR; TCRdb's version includes in-frame clones alone and lacks a portion of them. The sample lists about 220,000 clones; about 95% were seen once. The source material was blood. The chain uses TRBV19 and TRBJ1-2; TRBD1 might be the D (6 bases). The TCR originated in a man aged 45-65 years in good health. The CDR3 is CASSISSRTDYGYTF. The DNA for the CDR3 is TGTGCCAGTAGTATATCTAGCCGGACAGACTATGGCTACACCTTC.